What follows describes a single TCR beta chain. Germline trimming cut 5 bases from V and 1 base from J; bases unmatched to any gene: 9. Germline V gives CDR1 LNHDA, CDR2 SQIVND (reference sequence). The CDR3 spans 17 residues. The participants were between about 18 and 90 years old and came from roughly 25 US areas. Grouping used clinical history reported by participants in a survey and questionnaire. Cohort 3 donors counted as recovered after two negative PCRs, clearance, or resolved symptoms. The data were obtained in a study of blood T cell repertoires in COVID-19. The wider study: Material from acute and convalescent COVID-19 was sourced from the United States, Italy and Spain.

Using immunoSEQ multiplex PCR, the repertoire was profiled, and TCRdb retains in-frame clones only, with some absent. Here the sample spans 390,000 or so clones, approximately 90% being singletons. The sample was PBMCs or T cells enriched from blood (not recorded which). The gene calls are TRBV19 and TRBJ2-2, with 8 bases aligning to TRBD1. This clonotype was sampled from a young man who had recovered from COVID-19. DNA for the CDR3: TGTGCCAGTAGTCCCCGAAGAGGACAGGGGAACACCGGGGAGCTGTTTTTT. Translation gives CASSPRRGQGNTGELFF.